This TCR beta chain was captured in a study of blood T cell repertoires in COVID-19. Participants had their cohort set by participant-reported clinical history. Deletions cut 3 bases from V and 3 bases from J, with 19 bases between. The CDR3 covers 17 residues. Per germline, CDR1 LNHDA and CDR2 SQIVND (reference sequence). Using immunoSEQ multiplex PCR, the repertoire was profiled, and TCRdb retains in-frame clones only, with some absent. This table has around 360,000 clones, roughly 87% appearing once. The sequence derives from a woman under 40 who had recovered from COVID-19. V gene TRBV19 combines with J gene TRBJ2-3; maybe TRBD2 (6 bases). The sequenced material came from PBMCs or T cells enriched from blood (not recorded which). The CDR3, as DNA: TGTGCCAGTAGTATCACGATGGCGGGACGGAATACAGATACGCAGTATTTT. This gives the protein CASSITMAGRNTDTQYF.